The clone carrying this TCR beta chain was seen at least ten times. The antigen remains unidentified. The entry originates in a study of response to subunit inactivated influenza vaccine. General study findings and limits: With each seasonal influenza vaccination, the authors suggested, few new T cells are recruited.

Germline trimming cut 6 bases from V and 3 bases from J; bases unmatched to any gene: 4. The CDR3 loop spans 15 amino acids. Germline V gene data show CDR1 as SGHTA and CDR2 as FQGNSA. Each CDR3 protein gets one entry after TCRdb re-called the RT-PCR reads with MiXCR. The table lists a few hundred thousand distinct CDR3 sequences, 10% to 15% of them singletons. This chain uses TRBV7-2 with TRBJ2-5, with 13 bases matching TRBD2. This sequence originates from a man aged 45 to 65 who received an inactivated influenza vaccine. Sequencing was performed on non-naive T cells sorted from PBMCs, taken around 14 days before vaccination. In DNA, the CDR3 is TGTGCCAGCAGTCGGACTAGCGGGGGAGAAGAGACCCAGTACTTC. It codes for CASSRTSGGEETQYF.